This entry describes one T cell receptor beta chain. These data originate in a study of blood T cell repertoires in COVID-19. About the research overall: Donors in the United States, Italy and Spain gave samples during acute or convalescent COVID-19. T cells, B-cell-depleted T cells, or PBMCs supplied cDNA or gDNA.

Per the original data handling: Amplification from reference gene primers served as the basis for estimated nucleated cell counts. Data came from immunoSEQ multiplex PCR; TCRdb stores just in-frame clones and leaves some out. V, J and clone size are taken as reported in that table, and D and trimming were inferred from the DNA itself. In the table there are fewer than 200,000 clones, around 87% of which are singletons. Followed over time, Seattle patients had been enrolled while infection was active. This receptor was taken from an elderly woman with COVID-19, enrolled during active disease. Sequencing used peripheral blood.

CDR3 amino acids: CSASPAVDYEQYF. CDR3 nucleotide sequence: TGCAGTGCTAGTCCGGCGGTTGACTACGAGCAGTACTTC. The J gene is TRBJ2-7, the V gene TRBV20-1, with D uncertain. The CDR3 contains 13 residues. The V end was cut by 3 bases, the J end by 3 bases, with 12 bases between. CDR1 is DFQATT, CDR2 SNEGSKA, per germline (reference sequence).